This entry is about one TCR beta chain. Its antigen is as yet unknown. TCRdb re-derived calls from the RT-PCR reads in MiXCR, one entry per CDR3 protein. Of hundreds of thousands of distinct CDR3 sequences listed, approximately 14% are singletons. This specimen comes from a study of response to subunit inactivated influenza vaccine. This CDR3 spans 15 amino acids. Germline CDR1 and CDR2: SGHTA and FQGNSA. Trimming took off 6 bases at V and 1 base at J, with 16 bases between the two ends. Study-level results: Only a handful of new T cells, the authors suggested, are recruited with each seasonal influenza vaccination.

The sequences come from PBMCs from blood, collected roughly 15 days before vaccination. The chain couples TRBV7-2 to TRBJ2-7; D may be TRBD1 or TRBD2 (5 bases each). The sequence came from a man over 45 who received an inactivated influenza vaccine. The CDR3 DNA follows: TGTGCCAGCAGGCAAAGCCGGGACCCTTCCTACGAGCAGTACTTC. Amino acids: CASRQSRDPSYEQYF.